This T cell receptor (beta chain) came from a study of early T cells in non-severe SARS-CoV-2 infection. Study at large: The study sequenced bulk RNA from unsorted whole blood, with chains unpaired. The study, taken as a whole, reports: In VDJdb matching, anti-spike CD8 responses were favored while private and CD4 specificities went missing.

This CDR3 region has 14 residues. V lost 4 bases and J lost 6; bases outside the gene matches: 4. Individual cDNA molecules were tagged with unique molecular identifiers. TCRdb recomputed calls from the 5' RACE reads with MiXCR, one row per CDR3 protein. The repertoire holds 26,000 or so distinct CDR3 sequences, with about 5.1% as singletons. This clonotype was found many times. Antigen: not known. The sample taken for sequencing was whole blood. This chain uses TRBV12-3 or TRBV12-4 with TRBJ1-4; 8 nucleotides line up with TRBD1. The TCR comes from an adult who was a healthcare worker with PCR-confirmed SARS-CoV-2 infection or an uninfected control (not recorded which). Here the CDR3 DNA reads TGTGCCAGCAGTTGGACAGGGTTGGATGAAAAACTGTTTTTT. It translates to CASSWTGLDEKLFF.